This T cell receptor beta chain was retrieved from a study of monozygotic twins with inflammatory bowel disease. Study outcomes and limitations: Possibly reflecting limited power, no difference in repertoire similarity was found between concordant and discordant twins. A single strong IBD-associated signal or clonotype was not supported by the findings. People with IBD had fewer clonotypes in common with others than healthy twins did, especially with disease activity.

Worth noting for this clonotype: Antigen specificity is unknown.

cDNA for each sample came from eight separate reactions. TCRdb reprocessed the 5' RACE reads and stores each CDR3 protein as one record, lacking DNA. The repertoire table contains a few hundred thousand distinct CDR3 sequences. CDR3 length: 17 amino acids. Germline CDR1 is SGHDN and CDR2 is FVKESK. The TCR was taken from a human donor with ulcerative colitis or Crohn's disease, or a healthy co-twin of an affected twin (not recorded which). The sequenced sample was blood. V usage is TRBV14 and J usage is TRBJ2-6; TCRdb names TRBD1, which stays unverified in the absence of DNA. CDR3: CASSRPGKGSGANVLTF. The full variable domain, its missing parts supplied by reference TRBV14 and TRBJ2-6, is EAGVTQFPSHSVIEKGQTVTLRCDPISGHDNLYWYRRVMGKEIKFLLHFVKESKQDESGMPNNRFLAERTGGTYSTLKVQPAELEDSGVYFCASSRPGKGSGANVLTFGAGSRLTVL.